This T cell receptor (beta chain) was recorded in a study of CD8 T cells in ankylosing spondylitis (dated by TCRdb to 2016 to 2017). About the investigation overall: T cell receptor beta repertoires were profiled in healthy donors and ankylosing spondylitis patients so that disease-linked TCR variants could be found. In total, the full study cohort was made up of some 110 healthy donors and about two dozen ankylosing spondylitis patients. Peripheral blood samples were taken, and synovial fluid was additionally collected from ankylosing spondylitis patients.

Study-wide findings and limitations: Blood from ankylosing spondylitis patients appeared to be characterized by a TCR beta motif made up of several highly homologous amino acid variants. A CD8+ phenotype was shown by the disease-linked clones, which were found at relatively low frequencies in peripheral blood. Some of the motif variants had been reported before in the synovial fluid and blood of reactive arthritis patients, a finding that suggests common disease-initiation mechanisms. The disease-linked clones were reported as significantly enriched in matched synovial fluid samples from ankylosing spondylitis patients.

Sequencing was performed on an Illumina HiSeq 2500. TCR beta libraries were prepared by quantitative 5'-RACE with molecular barcodes. Per the source publication's procedure: A new computational method, built on a probabilistic model of VDJ rearrangement, was used to identify disease-linked TCR variants. Clones were called with MiXCR by TCRdb after fastp trimmed the public reads at Q25, and only in-frame beta chains were retained. CDR3 protein sequences are deduplicated, and each keeps its most common genes and DNA. These V and J calls originate from TCRdb's pipeline instead of the authors' own analysis. In all, the sample holds some 270,000 distinct CDR3 sequences, and roughly 32% of those were seen once. Jointly, the top ten make up roughly 4.2% of the sample. Inclusive of the bounding cysteine and phenylalanine, the CDR3 is 15 residues long. The retained sequence is limited to the CDR3, 45 bases, with the frame set at the first base. The V end gives up 5 bases and the J end 4 bases, leaving 4 bases in the junction not matched to a gene. Sequences LNHDA (CDR1) and SQIVND (CDR2) are obtained from the germline V gene (reference sequence).

Details on this clonotype: The target of this receptor is not known. Per-base qualities were not stored, and no clone one base away is much larger.

Specimen: blood, either unsorted or a sorted T cell fraction (not recorded which). The receptor was isolated from a male donor with ankylosing spondylitis or in good health (not recorded which). The chain couples TRBV19 to TRBJ2-1; 11 bases in the middle match TRBD2. The CDR3: CASSRSGGAYNEQFF. The bases read TGTGCCAGTAGTCGTAGCGGGGGGGCATACAATGAGCAGTTCTTC.